This T cell receptor beta chain was recorded in a study of shared T cell receptors in the human thymus. TCRdb's table, derived via immunoSEQ multiplex PCR, lists solely in-frame clones and lacks some. Here the sample spans about 380,000 clones, approximately 95% being singletons. This clone was seen just once. CDR1 is MDHEN and CDR2 is SYDVKM in the germline V gene. V lost 5 bases and J lost 4; bases outside the gene matches: 10. The CDR3 has 15 residues. Sequencing used thymocytes. This chain connects TRBV28 to TRBJ1-2; TRBD1 matches at 7 bases. The receptor was derived from a human donor. The CDR3 DNA is TGTGCCAGCAGTCTGACAGGGATGGGAGGCTATGGCTACACCTTC. Protein product: CASSLTGMGGYGYTF.